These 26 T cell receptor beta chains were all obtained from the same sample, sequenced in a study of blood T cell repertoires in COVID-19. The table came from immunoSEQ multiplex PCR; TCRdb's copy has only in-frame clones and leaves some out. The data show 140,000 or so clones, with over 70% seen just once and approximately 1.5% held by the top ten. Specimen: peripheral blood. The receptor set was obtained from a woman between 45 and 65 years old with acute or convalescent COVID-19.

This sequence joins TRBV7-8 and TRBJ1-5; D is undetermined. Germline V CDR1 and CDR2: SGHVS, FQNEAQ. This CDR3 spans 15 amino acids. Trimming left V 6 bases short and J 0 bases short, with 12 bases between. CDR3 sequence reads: CASSPRELSNQPQHF. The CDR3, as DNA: TGTGCCAGCAGTCCGAGGGAACTTAGCAATCAGCCCCAGCATTTT.

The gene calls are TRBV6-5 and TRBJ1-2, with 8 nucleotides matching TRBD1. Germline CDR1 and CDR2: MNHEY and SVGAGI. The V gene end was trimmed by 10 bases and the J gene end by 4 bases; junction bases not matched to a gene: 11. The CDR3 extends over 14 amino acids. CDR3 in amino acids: CATRTGGKGYGYTF. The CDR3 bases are TGTGCCACCAGAACAGGGGGAAAAGGCTATGGCTACACCTTC.

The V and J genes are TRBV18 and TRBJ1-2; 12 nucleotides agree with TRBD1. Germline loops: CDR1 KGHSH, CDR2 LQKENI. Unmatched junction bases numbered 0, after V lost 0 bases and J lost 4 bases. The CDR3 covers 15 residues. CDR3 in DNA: TGTGCCAGCTCACCACCGGGACAGGGGGCCTATGGCTACACCTTC. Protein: CASSPPGQGAYGYTF.

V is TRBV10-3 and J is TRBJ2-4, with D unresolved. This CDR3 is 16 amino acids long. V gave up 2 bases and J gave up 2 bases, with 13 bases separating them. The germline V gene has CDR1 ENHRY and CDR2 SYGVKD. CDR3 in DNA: TGTGCCATCAGTGAGGGCAGGTTGATGTCCAAAAACATTCAGTACTTC. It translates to CAISEGRLMSKNIQYF.

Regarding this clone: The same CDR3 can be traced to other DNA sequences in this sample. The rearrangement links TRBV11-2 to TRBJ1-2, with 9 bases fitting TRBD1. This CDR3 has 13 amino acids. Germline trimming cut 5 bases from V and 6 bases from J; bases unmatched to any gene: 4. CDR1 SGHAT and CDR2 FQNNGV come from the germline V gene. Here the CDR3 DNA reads TGTGCCAGCAGCGGGACAGGGAGGGATGGCTACACCTTC. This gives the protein CASSGTGRDGYTF.

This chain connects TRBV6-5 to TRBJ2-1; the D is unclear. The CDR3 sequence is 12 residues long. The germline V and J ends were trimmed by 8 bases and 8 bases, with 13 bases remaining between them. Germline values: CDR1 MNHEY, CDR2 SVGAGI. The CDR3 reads CASRGTEHEQFF. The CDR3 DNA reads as TGTGCCAGCCGCGGCACGGAACATGAGCAGTTCTTC.

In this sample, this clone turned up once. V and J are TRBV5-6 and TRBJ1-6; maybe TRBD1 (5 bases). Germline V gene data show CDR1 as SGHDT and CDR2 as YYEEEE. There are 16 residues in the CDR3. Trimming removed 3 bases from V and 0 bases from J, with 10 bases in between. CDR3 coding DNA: TGTGCCAGCAGCTCACAGGCAAGCTCCTATAATTCACCCCTCCACTTT. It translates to CASSSQASSYNSPLHF.

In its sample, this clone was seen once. The CDR3 loop reads CASSQSLAGGRIGELFF. CDR3 DNA: TGCGCCAGCAGCCAATCCCTAGCGGGAGGAAGGATCGGGGAGCTGTTTTTT. The J gene is TRBJ2-2, the V gene TRBV4-1; 11 nucleotides line up with TRBD2. Trimming at V came to 2 bases and at J to 7 bases, leaving 9 bases not matched to a gene. Germline-derived CDR1 and CDR2 are MGHRA and YSYEKL. The length of the CDR3 is 17 residues.

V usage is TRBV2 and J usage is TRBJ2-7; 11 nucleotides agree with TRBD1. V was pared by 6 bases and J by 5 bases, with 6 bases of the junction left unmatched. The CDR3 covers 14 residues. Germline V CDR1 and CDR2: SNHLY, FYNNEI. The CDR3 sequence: CASRADRGRNEQYF. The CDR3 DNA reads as TGTGCCAGCAGGGCGGACAGGGGGCGCAACGAGCAGTACTTC.

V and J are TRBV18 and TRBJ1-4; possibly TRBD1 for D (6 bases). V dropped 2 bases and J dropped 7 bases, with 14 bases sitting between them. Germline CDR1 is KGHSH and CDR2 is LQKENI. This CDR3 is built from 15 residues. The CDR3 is CASSPFGGRIEKLFF. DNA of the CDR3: TGTGCCAGCTCACCATTTGGGGGCAGGATTGAAAAACTGTTTTTT.

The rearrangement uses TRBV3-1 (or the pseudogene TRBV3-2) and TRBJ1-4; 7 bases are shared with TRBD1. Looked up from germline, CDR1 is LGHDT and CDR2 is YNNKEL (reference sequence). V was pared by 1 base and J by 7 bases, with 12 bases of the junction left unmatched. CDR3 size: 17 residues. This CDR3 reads CASSQASWTGVGEKLFF. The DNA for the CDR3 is TGTGCCAGCAGCCAAGCCAGCTGGACAGGAGTGGGTGAAAAACTGTTTTTT.

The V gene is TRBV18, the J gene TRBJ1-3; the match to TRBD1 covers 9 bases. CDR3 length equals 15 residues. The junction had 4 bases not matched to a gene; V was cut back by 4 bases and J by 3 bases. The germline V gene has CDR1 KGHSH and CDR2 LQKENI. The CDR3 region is CASSLGTGLGNTIYF. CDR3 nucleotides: TGTGCCAGCTCACTCGGGACAGGGCTTGGAAACACCATATATTTT.

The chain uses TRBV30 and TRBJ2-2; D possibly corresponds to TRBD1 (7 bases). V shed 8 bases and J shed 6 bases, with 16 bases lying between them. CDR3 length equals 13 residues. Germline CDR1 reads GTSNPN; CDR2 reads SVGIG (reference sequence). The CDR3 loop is CARGTAGAGELFF. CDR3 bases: TGTGCCCGTGGGACAGCGGGTGCCGGGGAGCTGTTTTTT.

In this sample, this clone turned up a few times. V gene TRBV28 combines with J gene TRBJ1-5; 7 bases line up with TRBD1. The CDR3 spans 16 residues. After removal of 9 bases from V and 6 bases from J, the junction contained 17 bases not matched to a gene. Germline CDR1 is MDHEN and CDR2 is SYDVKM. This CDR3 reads CASTLRDREVSQPQHF. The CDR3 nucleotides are TGTGCCAGTACGCTCCGTGACAGGGAAGTCAGTCAGCCCCAGCATTTT.

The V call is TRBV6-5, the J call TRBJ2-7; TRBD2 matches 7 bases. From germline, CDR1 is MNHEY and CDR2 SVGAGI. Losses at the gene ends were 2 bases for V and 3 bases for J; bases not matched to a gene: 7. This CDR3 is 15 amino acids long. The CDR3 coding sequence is TGTGCCAGCAGTTACGCCCTAGCGGTCGACTACGAGCAGTACTTC. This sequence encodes CASSYALAVDYEQYF.

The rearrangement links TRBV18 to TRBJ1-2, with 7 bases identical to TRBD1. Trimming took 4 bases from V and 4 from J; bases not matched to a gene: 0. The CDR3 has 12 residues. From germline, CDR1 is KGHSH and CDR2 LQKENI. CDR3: CASSRQGYGYTF. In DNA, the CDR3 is TGTGCCAGCTCACGACAGGGCTATGGCTACACCTTC.

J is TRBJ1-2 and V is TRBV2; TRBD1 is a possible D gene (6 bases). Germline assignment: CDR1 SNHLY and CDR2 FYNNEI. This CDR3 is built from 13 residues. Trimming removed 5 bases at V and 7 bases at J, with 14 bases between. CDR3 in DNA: TGTGCCAGCAGTTTCGACAGGTCTGGTGGCTACACCTTC. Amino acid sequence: CASSFDRSGGYTF.

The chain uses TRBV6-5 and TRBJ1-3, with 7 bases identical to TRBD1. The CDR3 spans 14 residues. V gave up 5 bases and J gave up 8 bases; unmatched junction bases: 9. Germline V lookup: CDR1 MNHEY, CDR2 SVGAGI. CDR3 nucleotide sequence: TGTGCCAGCAGTAGGGACAGAGCCCGGGACACCATATATTTT. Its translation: CASSRDRARDTIYF.

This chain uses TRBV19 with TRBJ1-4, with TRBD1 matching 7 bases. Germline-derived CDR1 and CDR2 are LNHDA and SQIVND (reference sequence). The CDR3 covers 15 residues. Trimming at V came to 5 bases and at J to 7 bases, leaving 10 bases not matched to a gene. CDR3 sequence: CASSAQQGIVEKLFF. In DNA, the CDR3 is TGTGCCAGTAGTGCCCAACAGGGGATTGTTGAAAAACTGTTTTTT. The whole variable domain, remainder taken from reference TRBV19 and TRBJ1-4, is DGGITQSPKYLFRKEGQNVTLSCEQNLNHDAMYWYRQDPGQGLRLIYYSQIVNDFQKGDIAEGYSVSREKKESFPLTVTSAQKNPTAFYLCASSAQQGIVEKLFFGSGTQLSVL.

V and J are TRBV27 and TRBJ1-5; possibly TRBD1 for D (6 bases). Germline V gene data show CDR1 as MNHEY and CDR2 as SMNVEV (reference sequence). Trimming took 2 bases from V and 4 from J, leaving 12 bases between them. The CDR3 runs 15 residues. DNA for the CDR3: TGTGCCAGCAGTTTAGTCGGACAGAGAAATCAGCCCCAGCATTTT. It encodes CASSLVGQRNQPQHF.

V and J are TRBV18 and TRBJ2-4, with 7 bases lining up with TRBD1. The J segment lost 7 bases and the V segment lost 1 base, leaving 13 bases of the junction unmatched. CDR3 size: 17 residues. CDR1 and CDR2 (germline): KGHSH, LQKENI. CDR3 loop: CASSPQGAQGGWNIQYF. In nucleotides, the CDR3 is TGTGCCAGCTCACCACAGGGGGCCCAAGGGGGTTGGAACATTCAGTACTTC.

The CDR3 DNA is TGTGCCAGCAGGCCCTTGCCCGTTCTCCGGACAGGGACCCAAGAGACCCAGTACTTC. Its protein product is CASRPLPVLRTGTQETQYF. The V call is TRBV28, the J call TRBJ2-5; 8 bases line up with TRBD1. Per germline, CDR1 MDHEN and CDR2 SYDVKM. CDR3 length: 19 residues. Trimming took 6 bases from V and 1 from J; bases not matched to a gene: 19.

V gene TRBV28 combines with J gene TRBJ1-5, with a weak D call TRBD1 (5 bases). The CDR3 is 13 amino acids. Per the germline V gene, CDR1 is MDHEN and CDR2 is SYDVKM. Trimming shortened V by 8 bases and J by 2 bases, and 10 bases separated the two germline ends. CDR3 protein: CASVIRGNQPQHF. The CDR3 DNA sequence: TGTGCCAGCGTTATCAGGGGCAATCAGCCCCAGCATTTT.

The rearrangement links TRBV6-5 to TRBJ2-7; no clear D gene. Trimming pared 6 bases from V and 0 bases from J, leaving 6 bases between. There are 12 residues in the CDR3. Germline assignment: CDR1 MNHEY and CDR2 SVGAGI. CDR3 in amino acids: CASSDSSYEQYF. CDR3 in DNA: TGTGCCAGCAGCGACTCCTCCTACGAGCAGTACTTC.

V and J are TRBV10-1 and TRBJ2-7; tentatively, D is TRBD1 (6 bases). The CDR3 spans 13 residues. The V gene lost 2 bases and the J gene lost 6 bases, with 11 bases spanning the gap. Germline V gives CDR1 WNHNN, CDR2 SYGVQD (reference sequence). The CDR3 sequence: CASSENRVGEQYF. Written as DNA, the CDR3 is TGCGCCAGCAGTGAGAACAGGGTCGGCGAGCAGTACTTC.

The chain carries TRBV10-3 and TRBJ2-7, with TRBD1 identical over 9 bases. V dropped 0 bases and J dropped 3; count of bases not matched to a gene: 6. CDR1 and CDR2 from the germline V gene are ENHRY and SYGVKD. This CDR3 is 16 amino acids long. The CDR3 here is CAISESGQGFNYEQYF. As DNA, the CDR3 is TGTGCCATCAGTGAGTCAGGACAGGGGTTTAACTACGAGCAGTACTTC.